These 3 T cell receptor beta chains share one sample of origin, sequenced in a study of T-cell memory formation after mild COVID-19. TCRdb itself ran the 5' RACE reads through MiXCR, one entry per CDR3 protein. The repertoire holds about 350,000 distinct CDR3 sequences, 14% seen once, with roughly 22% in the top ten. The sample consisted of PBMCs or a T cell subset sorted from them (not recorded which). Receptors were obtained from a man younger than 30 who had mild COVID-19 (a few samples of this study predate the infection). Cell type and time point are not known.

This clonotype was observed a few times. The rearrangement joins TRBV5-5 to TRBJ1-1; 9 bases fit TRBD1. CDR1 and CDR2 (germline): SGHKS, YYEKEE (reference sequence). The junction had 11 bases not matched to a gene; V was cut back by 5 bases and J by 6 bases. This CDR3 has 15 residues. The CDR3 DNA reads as TGTGCCAGCAGTCTCGGGACAGGGAGGGCGGCTGAAGCTTTCTTT. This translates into CASSLGTGRAAEAFF. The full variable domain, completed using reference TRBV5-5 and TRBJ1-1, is DAGVTQSPTHLIKTRGQQVTLRCSPISGHKSVSWYQQVLGQGPQFIFQYYEKEERGRGNFPDRFSARQFPNYSSELNVNALLLGDSALYLCASSLGTGRAAEAFFGQGTRLTVV.

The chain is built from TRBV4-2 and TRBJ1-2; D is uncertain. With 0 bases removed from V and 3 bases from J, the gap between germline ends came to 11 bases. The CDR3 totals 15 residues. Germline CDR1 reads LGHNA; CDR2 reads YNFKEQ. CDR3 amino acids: CASSQERVTYYGYTF. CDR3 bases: TGTGCCAGCAGCCAAGAGAGGGTGACCTACTATGGCTACACCTTC.

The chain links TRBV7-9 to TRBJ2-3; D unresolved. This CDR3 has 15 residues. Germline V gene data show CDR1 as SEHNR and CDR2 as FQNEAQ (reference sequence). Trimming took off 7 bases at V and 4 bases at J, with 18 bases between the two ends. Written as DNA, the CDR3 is TGTGCCAGCACAGGCACGCAGGTTGTGCCAGATACGCAGTATTTT. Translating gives CASTGTQVVPDTQYF.